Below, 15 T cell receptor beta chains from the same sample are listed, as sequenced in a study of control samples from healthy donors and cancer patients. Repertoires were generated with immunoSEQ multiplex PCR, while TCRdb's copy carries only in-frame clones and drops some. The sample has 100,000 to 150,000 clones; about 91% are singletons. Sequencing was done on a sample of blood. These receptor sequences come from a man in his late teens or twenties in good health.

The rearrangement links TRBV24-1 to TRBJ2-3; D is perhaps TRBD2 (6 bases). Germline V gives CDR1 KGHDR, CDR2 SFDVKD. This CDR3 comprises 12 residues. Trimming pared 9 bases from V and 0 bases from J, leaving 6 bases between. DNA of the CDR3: TGTGCCACCGCGGGGAGCACAGATACGCAGTATTTT. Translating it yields CATAGSTDTQYF.

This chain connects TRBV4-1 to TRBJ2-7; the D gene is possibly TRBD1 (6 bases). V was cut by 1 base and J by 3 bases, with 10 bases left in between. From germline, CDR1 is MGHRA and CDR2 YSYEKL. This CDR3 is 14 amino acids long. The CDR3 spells CASSQVVRGYEQYF. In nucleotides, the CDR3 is TGCGCCAGCAGCCAAGTCGTCAGGGGCTACGAGCAGTACTTC.

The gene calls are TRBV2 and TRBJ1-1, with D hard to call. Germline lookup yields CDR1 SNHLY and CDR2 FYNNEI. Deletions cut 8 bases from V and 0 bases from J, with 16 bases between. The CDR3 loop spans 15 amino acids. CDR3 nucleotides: TGTGCCAGCTCGGGAGGGAGGGTGCTGAACACTGAAGCTTTCTTT. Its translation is CASSGGRVLNTEAFF.

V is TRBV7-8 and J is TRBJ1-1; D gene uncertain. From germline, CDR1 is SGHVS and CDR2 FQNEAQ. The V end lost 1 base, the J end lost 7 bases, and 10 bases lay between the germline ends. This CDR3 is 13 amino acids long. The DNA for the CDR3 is TGTGCCAGCAGCTTAGAAGAAGGATTTGAAGCTTTCTTT. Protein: CASSLEEGFEAFF.

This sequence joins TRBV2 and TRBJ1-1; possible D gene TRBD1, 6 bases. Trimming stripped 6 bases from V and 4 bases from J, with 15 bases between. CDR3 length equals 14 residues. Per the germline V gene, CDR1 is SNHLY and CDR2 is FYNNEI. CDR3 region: CASRLDSATTEAFF. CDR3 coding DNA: TGTGCCAGCAGGTTGGACAGTGCTACCACTGAAGCTTTCTTT.

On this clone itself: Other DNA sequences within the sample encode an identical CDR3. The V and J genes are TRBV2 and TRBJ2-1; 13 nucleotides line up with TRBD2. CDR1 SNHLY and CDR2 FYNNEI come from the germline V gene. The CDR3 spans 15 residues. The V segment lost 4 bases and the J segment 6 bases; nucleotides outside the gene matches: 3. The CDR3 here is CASSVLAGGLNEQFF. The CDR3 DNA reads TGTGCCAGCAGTGTACTAGCGGGGGGGCTCAATGAGCAGTTCTTC.

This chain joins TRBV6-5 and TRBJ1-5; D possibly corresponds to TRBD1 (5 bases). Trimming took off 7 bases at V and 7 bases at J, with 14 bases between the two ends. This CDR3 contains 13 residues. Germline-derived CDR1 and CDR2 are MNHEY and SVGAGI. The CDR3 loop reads CASKPEGNQPQHF. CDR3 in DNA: TGTGCCAGCAAGCCGGAGGGGAACCAGCCCCAGCATTTT.

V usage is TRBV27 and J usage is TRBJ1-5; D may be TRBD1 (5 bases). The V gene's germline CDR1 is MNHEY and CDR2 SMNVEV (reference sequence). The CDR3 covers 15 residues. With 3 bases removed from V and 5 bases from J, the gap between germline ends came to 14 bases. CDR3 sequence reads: CASSLGQALYQPQHF. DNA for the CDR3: TGTGCCAGCAGTTTGGGGCAGGCCCTTTATCAGCCCCAGCATTTT.

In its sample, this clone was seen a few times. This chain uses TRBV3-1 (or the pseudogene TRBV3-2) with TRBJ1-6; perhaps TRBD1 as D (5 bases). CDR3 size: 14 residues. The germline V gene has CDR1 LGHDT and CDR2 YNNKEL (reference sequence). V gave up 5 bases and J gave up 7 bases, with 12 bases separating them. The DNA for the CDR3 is TGTGCCAGCAGCGGGCGGGACGGGAATTCACCCCTCCACTTT. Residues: CASSGRDGNSPLHF.

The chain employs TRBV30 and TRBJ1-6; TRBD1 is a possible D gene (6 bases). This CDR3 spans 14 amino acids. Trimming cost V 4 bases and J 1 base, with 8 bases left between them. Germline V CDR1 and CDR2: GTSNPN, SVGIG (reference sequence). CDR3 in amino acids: CAWMDRSYNSPLHF. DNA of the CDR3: TGTGCCTGGATGGACAGATCCTATAATTCACCCCTCCACTTT.

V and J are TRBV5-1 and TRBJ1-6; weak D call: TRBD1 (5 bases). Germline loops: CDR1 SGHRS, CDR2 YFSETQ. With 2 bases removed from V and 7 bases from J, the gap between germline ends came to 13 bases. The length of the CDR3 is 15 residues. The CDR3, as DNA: TGCGCCAGCAGCTTCGAGACAGTTCAGAATTCACCCCTCCACTTT. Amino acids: CASSFETVQNSPLHF.

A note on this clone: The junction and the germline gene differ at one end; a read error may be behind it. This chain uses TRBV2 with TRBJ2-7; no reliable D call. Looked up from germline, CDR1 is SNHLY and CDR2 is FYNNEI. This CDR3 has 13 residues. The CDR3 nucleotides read TGTGCCAGCAGTGAAAATAGCTCCTACGAGCAGTGCTTC. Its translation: CASSENSSYEQCF.

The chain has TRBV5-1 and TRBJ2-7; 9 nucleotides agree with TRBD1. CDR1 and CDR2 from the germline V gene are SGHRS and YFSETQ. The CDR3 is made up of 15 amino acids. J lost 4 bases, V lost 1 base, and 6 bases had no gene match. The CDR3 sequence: CASSLYGTGSYEQYF. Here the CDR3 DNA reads TGCGCCAGCAGCTTGTATGGGACAGGGTCGTACGAGCAGTACTTC.

CDR3 coding DNA: TGTGCCAGCAGTTCTGAGACAGGCCCGAATCAGCCCCAGCATTTT. Its translation: CASSSETGPNQPQHF. The chain joins TRBV6-7 to TRBJ1-5; tentative D call: TRBD1 (6 bases). TRBV6-7 is recorded as an ORF, its role being uncertain. This CDR3 is 15 amino acids long. V lost 4 bases to trimming and J lost 4 bases, with 14 bases between them.

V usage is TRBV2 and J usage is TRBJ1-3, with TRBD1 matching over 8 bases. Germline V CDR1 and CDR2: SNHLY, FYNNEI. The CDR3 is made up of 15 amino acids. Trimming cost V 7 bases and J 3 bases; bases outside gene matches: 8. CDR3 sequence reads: CASNPQGGGGNTIYF. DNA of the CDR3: TGTGCCAGCAATCCACAGGGGGGTGGTGGAAACACCATATATTTT.